The present T cell receptor (beta chain) was sequenced within a study of identical twins. Overall study findings and caveats: Sequences that were beta out-of-frame showed weaker excess twin sharing. A lower insertion count was a feature of abundant cord blood beta clonotypes, with no such feature in memory repertoires.

The CDR3 consists of 15 residues. J was trimmed by 4 bases and V by 4 bases; bases with no gene match: 9. Germline V gene sequence: CDR1 SGHVS, CDR2 FQNEAQ. Every one of the donors was a healthy Caucasian. In this sample, this clonotype turned up a few times. Its antigen remains unknown. TCRdb re-derived calls from the 5' RACE reads in MiXCR, one entry per CDR3 protein. The sample contains 420,000 or so distinct CDR3 sequences, around a sixth of which appear only once. This TCR came from a man between 45 and 60 years old in good health. V and J are TRBV7-8 and TRBJ2-5; 7 nucleotides match TRBD2. The sequencing sample was made of naive T cells sorted from blood. In DNA, the CDR3 is TGTGCCAGCAGCTCACTGACTAGCTATGCAGAGACCCAGTACTTC. Amino acids: CASSSLTSYAETQYF.